This is a list of T cell receptor beta chains from one sample in a study of blood T cell repertoires in COVID-19. The table came from immunoSEQ multiplex PCR; TCRdb's copy has only in-frame clones and leaves some out. The table lists about 100,000 clones, roughly 88% of them singletons. Sequencing was carried out using peripheral blood. All receptors come from a man aged 18 to 30 with COVID-19, enrolled during active disease. The CDR3 runs from the conserved cysteine through the conserved F or W. The D gene is left open where the match is weak. Not all rows give a size; the values are once, few, many and, for expanded clones, a class.

V,D,J,size,CDR3,DNA
TRBV12-5,-,TRBJ1-1,-,CASGLVLGQTNTEAFF,TGTGCTAGTGGTTTGGTACTAGGACAGACGAACACTGAAGCTTTCTTT
TRBV30,-,TRBJ1-1,once,CAWSVLKNTEAFF,TGTGCCTGGAGTGTACTTAAGAACACTGAAGCTTTCTTT
TRBV7-2,TRBD2,TRBJ2-5,-,CASSLELGTSGGETLYF,TGTGCCAGCAGCTTAGAACTAGGGACTAGCGGGGGGGAGACCCTGTACTTC
TRBV5-3,TRBD2,TRBJ2-7,-,CARSLVGEGTSGPISYEQYF,TGTGCCAGAAGCTTGGTTGGGGAAGGGACTAGCGGGCCAATCTCCTACGAGCAGTACTTC
TRBV24-1,TRBD1,TRBJ1-5,-,CATSDRTGSLNQPQHF,TGTGCCACCAGTGATCGGACAGGTTCCCTTAATCAGCCCCAGCATTTT
TRBV5-5,-,TRBJ1-6,-,CASSVEANSPLHF,TGTGCCAGCAGCGTCGAAGCCAATTCACCCCTCCACTTT
TRBV5-1,TRBD2,TRBJ2-1,-,CASSSLFSGGMANEQFF,TGCGCCAGCAGCTCGTTGTTTTCGGGAGGGATGGCAAATGAGCAGTTCTTC
TRBV5-6,TRBD1,TRBJ1-3,few,CASSYGQGVNTIYF,TGTGCCAGCAGCTACGGACAGGGGGTAAACACCATATATTTT
TRBV14,-,TRBJ1-6,-,CASSQEDSPRAPLHF,TGTGCCAGCAGCCAAGAAGACAGCCCCAGGGCACCCCTCCACTTT
TRBV6-5,TRBD1,TRBJ2-4,-,CASGQGPKNIQYF,TGTGCCAGCGGACAGGGTCCCAAAAACATTCAGTACTTC
TRBV18,TRBD1,TRBJ1-2,-,CASSPRDRGDYGYTF,TGTGCCAGCTCACCCCGGGACAGGGGTGACTATGGCTACACCTTC
TRBV27,-,TRBJ1-1,once,CASSYQGPSEAFF,TGTGCCAGCTCCTACCAGGGCCCGAGTGAAGCTTTCTTT
TRBV30,-,TRBJ1-1,-,CAWKITGMNTEAFF,TGTGCCTGGAAAATTACAGGAATGAACACTGAAGCTTTCTTT
TRBV9,-,TRBJ1-5,-,CASSVSGVGNQPQHF,TGTGCCAGCAGCGTATCAGGGGTGGGCAATCAGCCCCAGCATTTT
TRBV18,TRBD1,TRBJ2-7,-,CASSKGQGAEYEQYF,TGTGCCAGCTCCAAAGGACAGGGGGCAGAGTACGAGCAGTACTTC
TRBV10-3,-,TRBJ1-2,-,CATSRGLRDGYTF,TGTGCCACCTCCCGGGGACTGCGAGATGGCTACACCTTC
TRBV6-5,TRBD2,TRBJ2-7,-,CASSPRTSGAYEQYF,TGTGCCAGCAGCCCCAGGACTAGCGGGGCCTACGAGCAGTACTTC
TRBV4-3,-,TRBJ1-1,-,CASSREIQGTEAFF,TGCGCCAGCAGCCGAGAAATTCAGGGCACTGAAGCTTTCTTT
TRBV4-3,TRBD2,TRBJ2-7,-,CASSQTKAGPYEQYF,TGCGCCAGCAGCCAGACTAAAGCGGGGCCGTACGAGCAGTACTTC
TRBV2,-,TRBJ2-7,-,CASSGRGVQYF,TGTGCCAGCAGTGGACGAGGCGTGCAGTACTTC
TRBV3-1/TRBV3-2,-,TRBJ1-5,-,CASSQEGGNQPQHF,TGTGCCAGCAGCCAAGAGGGGGGGAATCAGCCCCAGCATTTT
TRBV27,-,TRBJ2-1,-,CASNPQGRYNEQFF,TGTGCCAGCAACCCACAGGGTCGCTACAATGAGCAGTTCTTC
TRBV6-5,-,TRBJ1-3,-,CASSRDGADIYF,TGTGCCAGCAGTCGCGATGGAGCAGACATATATTTT
TRBV7-2,TRBD2,TRBJ2-1,-,CASSTEGGSYNEQFF,TGTGCCAGCAGCACGGAGGGAGGGTCCTACAATGAGCAGTTCTTC
TRBV7-9,TRBD2,TRBJ2-3,once,CASSLLAGADTQYF,TGTGCCAGCAGCTTACTAGCGGGGGCGGATACGCAGTATTTT
TRBV11-3,TRBD1,TRBJ2-3,-,CASSSGQITDTQYF,TGTGCCAGCAGCTCGGGACAGATAACGGATACGCAGTATTTT
TRBV30,TRBD2,TRBJ2-7,-,CAWSVLGRATGEQYF,TGTGCCTGGAGTGTCCTAGGGAGGGCCACGGGCGAGCAGTACTTC
TRBV7-2,TRBD1,TRBJ1-2,-,CASSFSDRGNYGYTF,TGTGCCAGCAGCTTCTCCGACAGGGGAAACTATGGCTACACCTTC
TRBV6-4,TRBD2,TRBJ2-1,-,CASSYIAGRSYNEQFF,TGTGCCAGCAGTTATATAGCGGGACGCTCCTACAATGAGCAGTTCTTC
TRBV2,TRBD1,TRBJ1-6,-,CASSRDRGWSPLHF,TGTGCCAGCAGTCGGGACAGGGGTTGGTCACCCCTCCACTTT
TRBV7-2,TRBD2,TRBJ2-5,-,CASSLEPGLAYETQYF,TGTGCCAGCAGCTTAGAACCGGGACTAGCGTACGAGACCCAGTACTTC
TRBV11-2,-,TRBJ1-6,few,CASSLDRVTYNSPLHF,TGTGCCAGCAGCTTAGACAGGGTGACCTATAATTCACCCCTCCACTTT
TRBV15,TRBD1,TRBJ1-6,-,CATSRDRTTGHLNSPLHF,TGTGCCACCAGCAGAGACCGGACGACAGGGCATCTAAATTCACCCCTCCACTTT
TRBV24-1,TRBD2,TRBJ2-1,-,CATSDTGHGTSGSSYNEQFF,TGTGCCACCAGTGATACGGGACACGGGACTAGCGGGAGCTCCTACAATGAGCAGTTCTTC
TRBV7-8,TRBD2,TRBJ2-2,-,CASSPIVLAGGPGTGELFF,TGTGCCAGCAGCCCGATCGTGCTAGCGGGAGGGCCGGGGACCGGGGAGCTGTTTTTT
TRBV6-5,-,TRBJ2-1,-,CASSYSGSGYNEQFF,TGTGCCAGCAGTTACTCGGGGAGCGGCTACAATGAGCAGTTCTTC
TRBV27,-,TRBJ1-5,-,CASSSQTGSNQPQHF,TGTGCCAGCAGTTCCCAGACGGGGAGCAATCAGCCCCAGCATTTT
TRBV4-3,-,TRBJ2-1,once,CASSQDSPTGGNEQFF,TGCGCCAGCAGCCAAGATTCCCCAACCGGGGGAAATGAGCAGTTCTTC
TRBV28,-,TRBJ1-2,-,CASSFSRRGEGYTF,TGTGCCAGCAGTTTTTCTAGGCGGGGCGAGGGCTACACCTTC
TRBV7-3,TRBD2,TRBJ2-7,once,CASSPAGGMDEQYF,TGTGCCAGCAGCCCCGCCGGGGGGATGGACGAGCAGTACTTC
TRBV18,TRBD1,TRBJ2-2,-,CASSPKQGAAGELFF,TGTGCCAGCTCACCAAAACAGGGGGCTGCCGGGGAGCTGTTTTTT
TRBV6-8,-,TRBJ2-7,-,CASSYGNVRWTDAYEQYF,TGTGCCAGCAGTTACGGAAATGTTCGTTGGACTGACGCTTACGAGCAGTACTTC
TRBV11-2,TRBD1,TRBJ2-2,-,CASSLRPGQDNTGELFF,TGTGCCAGCAGCTTACGTCCGGGACAGGATAACACCGGGGAGCTGTTTTTT
TRBV5-5,-,TRBJ2-5,-,CASSLAFSAGRLETQYF,TGTGCCAGCAGCTTGGCCTTTTCTGCGGGGAGGTTGGAGACCCAGTACTTC
TRBV15,-,TRBJ1-6,-,CATSRVNRPLHF,TGTGCCACCAGCAGGGTCAACCGGCCCCTCCACTTT
TRBV19,-,TRBJ1-6,-,CASSASRGREPLHF,TGTGCCAGTAGTGCTAGTCGGGGGCGGGAGCCCCTCCACTTT
TRBV5-1,-,TRBJ1-3,-,CASSSTGNSGNTIYF,TGCGCCAGCAGCTCCACAGGGAACTCTGGAAACACCATATATTTT
TRBV6-4,TRBD2,TRBJ2-3,-,CASSPNSGSSTDTQYF,TGTGCCAGCAGCCCAAATAGCGGGTCTAGCACAGATACGCAGTATTTT
TRBV30,-,TRBJ1-2,-,CAWMGPTEDNYGYTF,TGTGCCTGGATGGGGCCGACAGAGGATAACTATGGCTACACCTTC
TRBV9,TRBD2,TRBJ2-3,-,CASRASGTDTQYF,TGTGCCAGCAGGGCTAGCGGGACAGATACGCAGTATTTT
TRBV28,-,TRBJ2-7,once,CASSFMGRHEQYF,TGTGCCAGCAGTTTCATGGGGAGGCACGAGCAGTACTTC
TRBV6-5,-,TRBJ2-7,-,CASSSRGTKLYEQYF,TGTGCCAGCAGTTCTAGGGGGACTAAACTTTACGAGCAGTACTTC
TRBV19,TRBD1,TRBJ1-2,once,CASSTRTGTGVGYTF,TGTGCCAGTAGTACTAGGACCGGGACAGGGGTTGGCTACACCTTC
TRBV5-1,TRBD1,TRBJ1-2,-,CASSSRDREPYTF,TGCGCCAGCAGCTCCCGGGACAGGGAACCCTACACCTTC